This T cell receptor beta chain emerged from a study of cytomegalovirus exposure and HLA in healthy donors. Study-wide background: Earlier sequencing of some 180 million T cells yielded 90 million to 140 million unique TCR beta sequences. Study results and caveats: It was likely that a cluster of highly shared sequence variants was a sequencing artifact. When a later analysis compared HLA-associated TCR beta chains with equally common others, the HLA-associated chains turned out to be more clonally expanded and to have lower generation probabilities. The availability of immune exposure information extended only to CMV serostatus.

This CDR3 has 18 residues. With V trimmed by 2 bases and J by 4 bases, 9 bases remained unmatched. In germline, CDR1 is SGHTA, CDR2 FQGNSA. Concerning this clone itself: Its antigen is not known.

60 Vbeta and 13 Jbeta primers were used in PCR. This table comes from immunoSEQ multiplex PCR, and its TCRdb copy is limited to in-frame clones, with some not included. Among over 150,000 clones listed, around four fifths were seen once. The receptor's source is a man aged 45 to 65 in good health and CMV-seronegative. The sequencing input was PBMCs. The rearrangement links TRBV7-2 to TRBJ2-5; TRBD2 matches at 14 bases. The CDR3 bases are TGTGCCAGCAGCTTACTCCCCGGGACTAGCGGGAGCGGAGAGACCCAGTACTTC. Residues: CASSLLPGTSGSGETQYF.